The 8 T cell receptor beta chains in this list originate from one sample, sequenced in a study of vaccination and CD4 T cells after COVID-19. Scientists ran DNA taken from cultured CD4+ T cells through the Oncomine TCR Beta short-read assay for sequencing. Via MiXCR, TCRdb re-called the PCR reads, giving one row per CDR3 protein. The sample lists several thousand distinct CDR3 sequences, more than 60% seen once, with less than 20% in the top ten. The antigens of these receptors remain unknown. Regarding treatment: roughly ten-day PBMC culture with coronavirus spike peptide pools or control peptides (ViraFEST assay). The source material was cultured CD4+ T cells from blood, sampled after SARS-CoV-2 vaccination. These receptors originate from a human donor with COVID-19.

In regard to this clonotype: A read error is possible here, since a much larger clone lies one base away. J is TRBJ2-7 and V is TRBV5-1; 8 bases are a match to TRBD1. Germline CDR1 SGHRS, CDR2 YFSETQ. The junction had 11 bases not matched to a gene; V was cut back by 5 bases and J by 1 base. There are 16 residues in the CDR3. The CDR3 is CASRSQGTGTSYEQYF. The CDR3 DNA follows: TGCGCCAGCAGGTCCCAGGGGACAGGAACTTCCTACGAGCAGTACTTC.

CDR3 protein: CAWSPGLAGGPETQYF. The CDR3 bases are TGTGCCTGGAGTCCGGGACTAGCGGGGGGGCCGGAGACCCAGTACTTC. This chain uses TRBV30 with TRBJ2-5, with 16 bases lining up with TRBD2. Germline V gives CDR1 GTSNPN, CDR2 SVGIG (reference sequence). The J segment lost 5 bases and the V segment lost 2 bases, leaving 5 bases of the junction unmatched. CDR3 length equals 16 residues.

The rearrangement links TRBV6-5 to TRBJ1-6; a weak D match, TRBD1 (6 bases). The germline V gene has CDR1 MNHEY and CDR2 SVGAGI. Trimming left V 0 bases short and J 9 bases short, with 15 bases between. The CDR3 contains 16 residues. The CDR3 DNA follows: TGTGCCAGCAGTTACTCGTATTCGGGGGGCGGTTCACCCCTCCACTTT. Translating it yields CASSYSYSGGGSPLHF.

The V and J genes are TRBV11-3 and TRBJ2-7; D is unresolved. The V gene lost 7 bases and the J gene lost 3 bases, with 16 bases spanning the gap. Germline V gene sequence: CDR1 SGHNT, CDR2 YENEEA. CDR3 length: 14 residues. This chain's CDR3 is CASKGHPRLYEQYF. The CDR3 DNA sequence: TGTGCCAGCAAAGGGCACCCTAGGCTCTACGAGCAGTACTTC.

The rearrangement links TRBV6-1 to TRBJ2-7; D is perhaps TRBD1 or TRBD2 (5 bases each). V lost 8 bases to trimming and J lost 0 bases, with 14 bases between them. The CDR3 totals 14 residues. Germline lookup yields CDR1 MNHNS and CDR2 SASEGT. CDR3 sequence reads: CASHGAGPSYEQYF. The CDR3 nucleotides read TGTGCCAGCCACGGGGCAGGGCCCTCCTACGAGCAGTACTTC.

The chain joins TRBV7-8 to TRBJ1-3; maybe TRBD1 (5 bases). The germline CDR1 and CDR2 sequences are SGHVS and FQNEAQ. Deletions cut 5 bases from V and 0 bases from J, with 11 bases between. This CDR3 is built from 15 residues. The CDR3 coding sequence is TGTGCCAGCAGCCCATCGACAGCCTCTGGAAACACCATATATTTT. Residues: CASSPSTASGNTIYF.

The V call is TRBV7-9, the J call TRBJ1-6; 7 bases line up with TRBD1. This CDR3 comprises 14 residues. Germline CDR1 reads SEHNR; CDR2 reads FQNEAQ (reference sequence). Trimming at V came to 6 bases and at J to 7 bases, leaving 6 bases not matched to a gene. This CDR3 reads CASREGTENSPLHF. CDR3 in DNA: TGTGCCAGCAGGGAAGGGACAGAGAATTCACCCCTCCACTTT. Looking up the rest from reference TRBV7-9 and TRBJ1-6 gives the full variable domain: DTGVSQNPRHKITKRGQNVTFRCDPISEHNRLYWYRQTLGQGPEFLTYFQNEAQLEKSRLLSDRFSAERPKGSFSTLEIQRTEQGDSAMYLCASREGTENSPLHFGNGTRLTVT.

This clonotype was observed a few times. The chain is built from TRBV10-3 and TRBJ1-2; 8 nucleotides align to TRBD1. Germline V gives CDR1 ENHRY, CDR2 SYGVKD. Trimming at V came to 4 bases and at J to 3 bases, leaving 13 bases not matched to a gene. This CDR3 contains 17 residues. In DNA, the CDR3 is TGTGCCATCAGTGGGAGGACAGGGCATCAGGGCGACTATGGCTACACCTTC. It yields the protein CAISGRTGHQGDYGYTF.